The 9 T cell receptor beta chains in this list originate from one sample, sequenced in a study of CD8+ T cells in alopecia areata. cDNA reverse transcribed from extracted RNA served as the sequencing template. Measured with immunoSEQ multiplex PCR; TCRdb has only the in-frame clones, and not every one. The sample carries over 200,000 clones, about three fifths recorded once. Here the sequenced sample was CD4+ T cells sorted from blood, taken at week 0. These receptors were taken from a human donor with alopecia areata.

This clone was seen only once. The chain couples TRBV9 to TRBJ2-1, with D unresolved. The CDR3 has 15 residues. Looked up from germline, CDR1 is SGDLS and CDR2 is YYNGEE. V shed 0 bases and J shed 0 bases, with 7 bases lying between them. The CDR3 loop is CASSVAPGSYNEQFF. CDR3 bases: TGTGCCAGCAGCGTAGCTCCGGGCTCCTACAATGAGCAGTTCTTC.

This chain links TRBV4-1 with TRBJ1-3; D remains ambiguous. Germline assignment: CDR1 MGHRA and CDR2 YSYEKL. CDR3 size: 16 residues. Trimming shortened V by 2 bases and J by 2 bases, and 13 bases separated the two germline ends. DNA of the CDR3: TGCGCCAGCAGCCAACCTACAAGGGAGCCTGGAAACACCATATATTTT. It is translated as CASSQPTREPGNTIYF.

V and J are TRBV9 and TRBJ2-2, with 10 bases aligning to TRBD2. CDR1 and CDR2 (germline): SGDLS, YYNGEE. The V and J ends lost 4 bases and 7 bases, in that order; junction bases with no gene match: 4. The CDR3 covers 14 residues. The DNA of the CDR3 is TGTGCCAGCAGCCCCCGACTAGCGGGCGGGGAGCTGTTTTTT. Amino acids: CASSPRLAGGELFF. Drawing the rest from reference TRBV9 and TRBJ2-2, the complete variable domain is DSGVTQTPKHLITATGQRVTLRCSPRSGDLSVYWYQQSLDQGLQFLIQYYNGEERAKGNILERFSAQQFPDLHSELNLSSLELGDSALYFCASSPRLAGGELFFGEGSRLTVL.

Only one count was recorded for this clone. V and J are TRBV29-1 and TRBJ1-2; D might be TRBD1 (5 bases). V was pared by 7 bases and J by 4 bases, with 19 bases between. CDR3 size: 14 residues. CDR1 and CDR2 from the germline V gene are SQVTM and ANQGSEA. The CDR3 sequence: CSGNEEGRAYGYTF. The CDR3 bases are TGCAGCGGGAATGAGGAGGGACGGGCCTATGGCTACACCTTC.

V usage is TRBV5-5 and J usage is TRBJ2-7, with D uncertain. Germline V gene sequence: CDR1 SGHKS, CDR2 YYEKEE (reference sequence). Deletions cut 2 bases from V and 2 bases from J, with 11 bases between. The CDR3 has 14 residues. The CDR3 region has the DNA TGTGCCAGCAGCTTAACACTTGGGGCCTACGAGCAGTACTTC. Its protein product is CASSLTLGAYEQYF.

This sequence joins TRBV30 and TRBJ2-7, with D possibly TRBD2 on 6 matching bases. The CDR3 runs 15 residues. CDR1 and CDR2 from the germline V gene are GTSNPN and SVGIG (reference sequence). V lost 3 bases and J lost 2, with 17 bases in between. The CDR3 loop reads CAWSNGGTGAYEQYF. The CDR3 bases are TGTGCCTGGAGCAATGGTGGGACGGGAGCCTACGAGCAGTACTTC.

This clone has just a few counts. In nucleotides, the CDR3 is TGTGCCAGCAGCCGAACTAGGGGCAATGAGCAGTTCTTC. Encoded protein: CASSRTRGNEQFF. The chain recombines TRBV7-9 with TRBJ2-1; D may match TRBD1 or TRBD2 (5 bases each). V was trimmed by 5 bases and J by 6 bases, leaving 11 bases between them. The CDR3 runs 13 residues. Germline V gene sequence: CDR1 SEHNR, CDR2 FQNEAQ (reference sequence).

V gene TRBV12-5 combines with J gene TRBJ2-1; the match to TRBD2 covers 10 bases. This CDR3 has 14 residues. V lost 1 base and J lost 6; bases outside the gene matches: 0. Germline V gives CDR1 LGHNT, CDR2 FRNRAP. CDR3 coding DNA: TGTGCTAGTGGTTTGGGGACTAGCGGCAATGAGCAGTTCTTC. Its translation is CASGLGTSGNEQFF.

This clone appeared once. This chain links TRBV5-6 with TRBJ2-3, with 8 bases that match TRBD2. Germline CDR1 reads SGHDT; CDR2 reads YYEEEE. V lost 4 bases, J lost 2 bases, and 9 bases stayed unmatched. This CDR3 is built from 16 residues. This CDR3 reads CASSRSPAGVTDTQYF. The CDR3 DNA is TGTGCCAGCAGCCGATCGCCAGCGGGAGTCACAGATACGCAGTATTTT.